The present T cell receptor beta chain was sequenced within a study of blood T cells in healthy people across ages. The CDR3 contains 15 residues. Germline V gene data show CDR1 as LGHNA and CDR2 as YSLEER. Germline trimming cut 4 bases from V and 5 bases from J; bases unmatched to any gene: 8. It was with a sample-barcoded 5' primer and a J-beta primer mix that a second PCR of roughly 7 to 12 cycles was run. Every cDNA was tagged by a template-switch adaptor with 12 random nucleotides. TCRdb fed the 5' RACE reads into MiXCR, producing one record per CDR3 protein. Here the sample spans about a million distinct CDR3 sequences, 30% to 40% being singletons. Per sample, no less than 6 micrograms of total RNA were extracted. This clonotype appeared a few times.

This TCR was sampled from a man aged 18 to 30 in good health. The sample was blood. The chain carries TRBV4-3 and TRBJ1-1; 9 bases align to TRBD1. This CDR3 reads CASSLNNRGQTEAFF. CDR3 sequence (DNA): TGCGCCAGCAGCCTCAACAACAGGGGGCAAACTGAAGCTTTCTTT.